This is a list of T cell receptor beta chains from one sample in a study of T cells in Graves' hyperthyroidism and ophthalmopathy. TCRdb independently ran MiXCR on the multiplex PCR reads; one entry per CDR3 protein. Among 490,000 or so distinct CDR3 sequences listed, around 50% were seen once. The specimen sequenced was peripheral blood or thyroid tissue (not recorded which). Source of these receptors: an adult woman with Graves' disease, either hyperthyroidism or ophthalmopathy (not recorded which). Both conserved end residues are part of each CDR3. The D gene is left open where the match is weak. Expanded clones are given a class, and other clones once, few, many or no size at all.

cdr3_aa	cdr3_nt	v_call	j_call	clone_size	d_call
CASSIGSGNQPQHF	TGTGCCAGTAGTATAGGGTCGGGTAATCAGCCCCAGCATTTT	TRBV19	TRBJ1-5	few	-
CASSAEAGVRTEAFF	TGTGCCAGCAGCGCGGAGGCAGGGGTTAGGACTGAAGCTTTCTTT	TRBV25-1	TRBJ1-1	-	-
CASSPGTGPRNQPQHF	TGTGCCAGCAGCCCCGGGACAGGACCTCGCAATCAGCCCCAGCATTTT	TRBV7-9	TRBJ1-5	-	TRBD1
CASSLDSRDTEAFF	TGCGCCAGCAGCTTGGACTCCAGGGATACTGAAGCTTTCTTT	TRBV5-1	TRBJ1-1	many	-
CASSYSYRAGGNTIYF	TGTGCCAGCAGTTACTCGTACCGGGCAGGCGGAAACACCATATATTTT	TRBV6-6	TRBJ1-3	many	-
CASSPIANTEAFF	TGTGCCAGCTCACCAATCGCGAACACTGAAGCTTTCTTT	TRBV18	TRBJ1-1	-	-
CASQGEIGSPLHF	TGTGCCAGCCAGGGAGAGATCGGTTCACCCCTCCACTTT	TRBV19	TRBJ1-6	many	-
CASSSRGPGGYTF	TGTGCCAGCAGCTCTCGGGGGCCTGGAGGCTACACCTTC	TRBV7-3	TRBJ1-2	few	-
CASSPMGSPWTEAFF	TGTGCCAGCAGCCCCATGGGAAGTCCCTGGACTGAAGCTTTCTTT	TRBV9	TRBJ1-1	many	-
CASSQRGRSDNSPLHF	TGCGCCAGCAGCCAACGGGGACGGAGTGATAATTCACCCCTCCACTTT	TRBV4-1	TRBJ1-6	-	-
CATSDREAQYF	TGTGCCACCAGTGATCGAGAGGCGCAGTACTTC	TRBV24-1	TRBJ2-7	-	-
CASSVDSRNQPQHF	TGTGCCAGCAGCGTAGACAGTAGAAATCAGCCCCAGCATTTT	TRBV9	TRBJ1-5	many	-
CASRLSGQGARYGYTF	TGTGCCAGCAGATTGTCGGGACAGGGGGCCCGCTATGGCTACACCTTC	TRBV6-2/TRBV6-3	TRBJ1-2	many	TRBD1
CASSSRNRGHEQYF	TGTGCCAGCAGCTCACGTAACAGGGGGCACGAGCAGTACTTC	TRBV5-8	TRBJ2-7	-	TRBD1
CSVEEYRGCTF	TGCAGCGTTGAAGAGTACCGGGGTTGCACCTTC	TRBV29-1	TRBJ1-2	-	-
CSATPSLSTQYF	TGCAGTGCTACCCCCTCCCTTTCGACCCAGTACTTC	TRBV20-1	TRBJ2-5	-	-
CASSHDLSEKLFF	TGTGCCAGCAGCCACGATCTCTCTGAAAAACTGTTTTTT	TRBV7-9	TRBJ1-4	few	-
CSVVTYEQYF	TGCAGCGTTGTGACCTACGAGCAGTACTTC	TRBV29-1	TRBJ2-7	-	-
CATRGQGNTGELFF	TGTGCCACCCGAGGACAGGGGAACACCGGGGAGCTGTTTTTT	TRBV24-1	TRBJ2-2	-	TRBD1
CASSPEGNTGELFF	TGTGCCAGTAGCCCCGAGGGGAACACCGGGGAGCTGTTTTTT	TRBV19	TRBJ2-2	many	-
CASSSRQDGKLFF	TGTGCCAGCAGCTCAAGACAGGATGGAAAACTGTTTTTT	TRBV6-2/TRBV6-3	TRBJ1-4	many	-
CASSFRAYGYTF	TGTGCCAGCAGTTTCCGGGCCTATGGCTACACCTTC	TRBV28	TRBJ1-2	many	-
CASSRARGYEQYF	TGTGCCAGCAGCCGTGCAAGGGGCTACGAGCAGTACTTC	TRBV13	TRBJ2-7	-	-
CASSYRERQPQHF	TGTGCCAGCAGTTACAGGGAGCGTCAGCCCCAGCATTTT	TRBV7-2	TRBJ1-5	many	-
CASSLTGLGEQYF	TGTGCCAGCAGCTTAACAGGGTTGGGCGAGCAGTACTTC	TRBV7-8	TRBJ2-7	-	-
CASGTGDLGQPQHF	TGCGCCAGCGGAACAGGGGATTTAGGACAGCCCCAGCATTTT	TRBV5-1	TRBJ1-5	many	TRBD1
CSASTPPVAEAFF	TGCAGTGCATCAACCCCCCCCGTGGCTGAAGCTTTCTTT	TRBV20-1	TRBJ1-1	-	-
CASSALTGRASYGYTF	TGTGCCAGCAGTGCGTTGACGGGAAGGGCTAGCTATGGCTACACCTTC	TRBV2	TRBJ1-2	once	-
CASSSTGDKLFF	TGTGCCAGCAGCTCAACAGGGGACAAACTGTTTTTT	TRBV2	TRBJ1-4	-	TRBD1
CASSQPGGGANSPLHF	TGTGCCAGCAGCCAGCCTGGGGGGGGGGCTAATTCACCCCTCCACTTT	TRBV7-9	TRBJ1-6	many	-
CAISENPRPGGSEQYF	TGTGCCATCAGTGAGAATCCTCGGCCGGGGGGATCCGAGCAGTACTTC	TRBV10-3	TRBJ2-7	-	TRBD2
CAINTGTDYSPLHF	TGTGCCATCAACACCGGGACAGATTATTCACCCCTCCACTTT	TRBV10-3	TRBJ1-6	-	TRBD1
CASSSSTNSPLHF	TGCGCCAGCAGCTCAAGCACTAATTCACCCCTCCACTTT	TRBV5-1	TRBJ1-6	-	-
CSPTGGGIYGYTF	TGCAGTCCTACAGGGGGCGGCATCTATGGCTACACCTTC	TRBV29-1	TRBJ1-2	-	TRBD1
CASRKRGKETQYF	TGTGCCAGCAGGAAGAGGGGGAAAGAGACCCAGTACTTC	TRBV7-8	TRBJ2-5	-	-
CASSHSGSSGANVLTF	TGTGCCAGCAGCCACAGCGGTTCCTCTGGGGCCAACGTCCTGACTTTC	TRBV7-6	TRBJ2-6	-	-
CSAHDRASFVGSRTLHF	TGCAGTGCTCATGACAGGGCATCCTTTGTCGGGTCCCGAACCCTCCACTTT	TRBV20-1	TRBJ1-6	many	TRBD1
CASSFGGPQHF	TGTGCCAGCAGTTTTGGGGGGCCCCAGCATTTT	TRBV12-3/TRBV12-4	TRBJ1-5	many	-